Shown below are 6 T cell receptor beta chains from a single sample sequenced in a study of siplizumab effects on memory and regulatory T cells. Profiling relied on immunoSEQ multiplex PCR, and the TCRdb table lists in-frame clones only, not all of them. The sample holds 95,000 to 130,000 clones, about 95% seen once. Source material: non-Treg CD4+ T cells sorted from blood. The receptors here all came from a human donor in good health.

Regarding this clone: Other DNA sequences in the sample encode the same CDR3. This chain links TRBV6-5 with TRBJ1-1; TRBD1 matches 9 bases. The J segment lost 5 bases and the V segment lost 6 bases, leaving 4 bases of the junction unmatched. This CDR3 has 13 residues. The germline V gene has CDR1 MNHEY and CDR2 SVGAGI. The CDR3 nucleotides read TGTGCCAGCAGGGGGACAGGGAGGACTGAAGCTTTCTTT. Translating it yields CASRGTGRTEAFF.

V usage is TRBV19 and J usage is TRBJ2-3; TRBD1 agrees at 9 bases. The CDR3 is 17 amino acids. Germline assignment: CDR1 LNHDA and CDR2 SQIVND (reference sequence). J lost 2 bases, V lost 0 bases, and 6 bases had no gene match. For the CDR3, the DNA is TGTGCCAGTAGTATAGATAACACAGGGGGCTCCACAGATACGCAGTATTTT. As protein: CASSIDNTGGSTDTQYF.

This chain joins TRBV4-1 and TRBJ2-2; D ambiguous. Germline CDR1 MGHRA, CDR2 YSYEKL. The V gene lost 1 base and the J gene lost 3 bases, with 6 bases spanning the gap. There are 14 residues in the CDR3. The CDR3 sequence: CASSQGRHTGELFF. The CDR3 DNA reads TGCGCCAGCAGCCAAGGGCGGCACACCGGGGAGCTGTTTTTT.

The V and J genes are TRBV10-2 and TRBJ2-3; D ambiguous. Trimming left V 2 bases short and J 0 bases short, with 3 bases between. CDR1 and CDR2 from the germline V gene are WSHSY and SAAADI. The CDR3 has 13 amino acids. CDR3 DNA sequence: TGCGCCAGCAGTGAGCCTAGCACAGATACGCAGTATTTT. It translates to CASSEPSTDTQYF.

The chain joins TRBV29-1 to TRBJ2-7, with D perhaps matching TRBD2 (5 bases). The V end was cut by 3 bases, the J end by 5 bases, with 11 bases between. The length of the CDR3 is 12 residues. The germline V gene has CDR1 SQVTM and CDR2 ANQGSEA. CDR3 coding DNA: TGCAGCGTTGAGGAGGTAAGCGACGAGCAGTACTTC. Its translation: CSVEEVSDEQYF.

This clone showed up just once. V is TRBV6-5 and J is TRBJ1-1; unclear D gene. V shed 5 bases and J shed 1 base, with 11 bases lying between them. Germline values: CDR1 MNHEY, CDR2 SVGAGI. The CDR3 contains 14 residues. CDR3 coding DNA: TGTGCCAGCAGTACGGACTTATGGAACACTGAAGCTTTCTTT. This codes for CASSTDLWNTEAFF.